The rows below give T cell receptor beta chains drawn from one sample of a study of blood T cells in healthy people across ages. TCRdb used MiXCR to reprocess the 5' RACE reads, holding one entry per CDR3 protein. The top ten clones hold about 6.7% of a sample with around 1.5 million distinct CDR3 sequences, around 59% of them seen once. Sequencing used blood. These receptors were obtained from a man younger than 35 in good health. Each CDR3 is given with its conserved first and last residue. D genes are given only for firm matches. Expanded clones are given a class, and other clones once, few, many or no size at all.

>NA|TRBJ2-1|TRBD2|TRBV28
TGTGCCAGCAGTTCTGGCGGGGGGGCGAAAAGTGAGCAGTTCTTC
CASSSGGGAKSEQFF
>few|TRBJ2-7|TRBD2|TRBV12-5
TGTGCTAGTGGTCCCACGGGAGGGGACTCCTACGAGCAGTACTTC
CASGPTGGDSYEQYF
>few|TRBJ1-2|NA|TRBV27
TGTGCCAGCAGTTCTGGGTTAGGGGCTAACTATGGCTACACCTTC
CASSSGLGANYGYTF
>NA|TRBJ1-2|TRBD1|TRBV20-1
TGCAGTGCTAGACCGAGGACAGGGTTGGTCTATGGCTACACCTTC
CSARPRTGLVYGYTF
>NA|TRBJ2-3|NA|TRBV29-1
TGCAGCGTTGATAGCTGGGGGGCTATCACAGATACGCAGTATTTT
CSVDSWGAITDTQYF
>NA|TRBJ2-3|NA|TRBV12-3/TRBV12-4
TGTGCCAGCTTGCGGGTTAGCACAGATACGCAGTATTTT
CASLRVSTDTQYF
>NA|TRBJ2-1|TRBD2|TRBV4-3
TGCGCCAGCAGCTCCCCTAGCGGGGGCCTTTACAATGAGCAGTTCTTC
CASSSPSGGLYNEQFF
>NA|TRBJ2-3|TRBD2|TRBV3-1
TGTGCCAGCAGCCAAACTACGGGGAGGGCCTCTACTGATACGCAGTATTTT
CASSQTTGRASTDTQYF
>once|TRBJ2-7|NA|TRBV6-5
TGTGCCAGCAGTTCCACCACAGGAATTTCCGAGCAGTACTTC
CASSSTTGISEQYF
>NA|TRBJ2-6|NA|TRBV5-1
TGCGCCAGCAGCTTGGAGCTTTCTGGGGCCAACGTCCTGACTTTC
CASSLELSGANVLTF
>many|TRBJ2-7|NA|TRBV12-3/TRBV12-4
TGTGCCAGCAGTTTATCCCTCACCTACGAGCAGTACTTC
CASSLSLTYEQYF
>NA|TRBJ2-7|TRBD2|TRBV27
TGTGCCAGCAGTAACACGGTCACTAGCGGGACCTACGAGCAGTACTTC
CASSNTVTSGTYEQYF
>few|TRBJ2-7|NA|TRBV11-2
TGTGCCAGCAGCCCTAGAACGGGGGTCGCGCAGGAGCAGTACTTC
CASSPRTGVAQEQYF
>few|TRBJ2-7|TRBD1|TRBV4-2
TGTGCCAGCAGCCAAGGACCCGGGACAGGGGACGAGCAGTACTTC
CASSQGPGTGDEQYF
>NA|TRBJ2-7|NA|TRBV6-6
TGTGCCAGCAGTTACGCCCCAGCCTCCTACGAGCAGTACTTC
CASSYAPASYEQYF
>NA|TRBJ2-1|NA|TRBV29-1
TGCAGCGTCCCGGACAGATACAATGAGCAGTTCTTC
CSVPDRYNEQFF
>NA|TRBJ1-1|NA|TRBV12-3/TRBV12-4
TGTGCCAGCAGTTTCACCAGGGTTACTGAAGCTTTCTTT
CASSFTRVTEAFF
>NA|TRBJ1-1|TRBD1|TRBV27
TGTGCCAGCAGTCCACCGGGACAGGGGTACACTGAAGCTTTCTTT
CASSPPGQGYTEAFF
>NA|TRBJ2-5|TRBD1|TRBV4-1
TGCGCCAGCAGCTCCCGGACAGGGTCGGTGGAGACCCAGTACTTC
CASSSRTGSVETQYF
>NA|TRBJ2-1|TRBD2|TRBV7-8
TGTGCCAGCGCGATGACTAGCGACGATGAGCAGTTCTTC
CASAMTSDDEQFF
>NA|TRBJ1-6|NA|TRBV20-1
TGCAGTGCCCCGGACAAAGGGATATATAATTCACCCCTCCACTTT
CSAPDKGIYNSPLHF
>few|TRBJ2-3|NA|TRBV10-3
TGTGCCATCAGTGGAGGCGGAGGGACAGATACGCAGTATTTT
CAISGGGGTDTQYF
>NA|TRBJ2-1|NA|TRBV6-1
TGTGCCTGGCGAGGGGGTCGCTACAATGAGCAGTTCTTC
CAWRGGRYNEQFF
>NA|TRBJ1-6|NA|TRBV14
TGTGCCAGCAGCCATAGGCAGGGGCTCCCCCCCCTCCACTTT
CASSHRQGLPPLHF
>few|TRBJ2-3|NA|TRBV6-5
TGTGCCAGCACCTCCACAGGACGGGATACGCAGTATTTT
CASTSTGRDTQYF
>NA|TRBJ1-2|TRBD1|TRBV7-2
TGTGCCAGCAGCTTGGACAGGGACTTCTATGGCTACACCTTC
CASSLDRDFYGYTF
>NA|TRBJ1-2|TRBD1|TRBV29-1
TGCAGCGTGACACCGGGACAGGGCTATGGCTACACCTTC
CSVTPGQGYGYTF
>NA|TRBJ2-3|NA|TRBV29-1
TGCAGCGTTTCGCCCTTAACTAGCACAGATACGCAGTATTTT
CSVSPLTSTDTQYF
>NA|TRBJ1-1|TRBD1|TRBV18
TGTGCCAGCTCCCCCCTTGACAGGGACACTGAAGCTTTCTTT
CASSPLDRDTEAFF
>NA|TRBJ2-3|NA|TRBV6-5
TGTGCCAGCAACCCCCGTACAGGGCTGGCAGATACGCAGTATTTT
CASNPRTGLADTQYF
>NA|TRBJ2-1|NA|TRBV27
TGTGCCAGCAGTGCCTTTCCGAGGTCCTACAATGAGCAGTTCTTC
CASSAFPRSYNEQFF
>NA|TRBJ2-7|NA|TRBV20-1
TGCAGTGCCCCCATGGGAGGCTCATACGAGCAGTACTTC
CSAPMGGSYEQYF
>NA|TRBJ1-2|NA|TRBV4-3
TGCGCCAGCAGCCAAGATTTCCGCGCAGGGTACTATGGCTACACCTTC
CASSQDFRAGYYGYTF
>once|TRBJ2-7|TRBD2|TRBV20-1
TGCAGTGCTAGAGATATAGGGATAGCGGGGGGGACCTACGAGCAGTACTTC
CSARDIGIAGGTYEQYF
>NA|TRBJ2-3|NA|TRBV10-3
TGTGCCATCAGTGATCCCTATCGGGAGAAAGATACGCAGTATTTT
CAISDPYREKDTQYF
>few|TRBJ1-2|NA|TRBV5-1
TGCGCCAGCAGCATCCGAGTGGGGTTGGGAGGCTACACCTTC
CASSIRVGLGGYTF
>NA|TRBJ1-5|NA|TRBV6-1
TGTGCCAGCACCCTTAACCGGGCCCACAATCAGCCCCAGCATTTT
CASTLNRAHNQPQHF
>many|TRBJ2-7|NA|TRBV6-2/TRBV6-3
TGTGCCAGCAGTTACTCCTCTACGGGGCAGTACTTC
CASSYSSTGQYF
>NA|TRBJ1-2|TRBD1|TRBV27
TGTGCCAGCAGCCCTCACTGGACAGGGGATGGCTACACCTTC
CASSPHWTGDGYTF
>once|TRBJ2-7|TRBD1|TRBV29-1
TGCAGCGTTGTTCGGACAGGGTTCGGGTACGAGCAGTACTTC
CSVVRTGFGYEQYF
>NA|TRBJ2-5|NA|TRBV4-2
TGTGCCAGCAGCCAAGAGACAGGTCCTAAGAGGACCCAGTACTTC
CASSQETGPKRTQYF
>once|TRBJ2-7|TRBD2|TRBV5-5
TGCGCCAGCAGCCAAGCCGTGGCTAGCGGTGTCTACGAGCAGTACTTC
CASSQAVASGVYEQYF
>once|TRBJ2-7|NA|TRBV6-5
TGTGCCAGCAGTTTCACAGAAGCCTACGAGCAGTACTTC
CASSFTEAYEQYF
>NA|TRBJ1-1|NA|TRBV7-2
TGTGCCAGCAGCTCCTATCCCGGCACTGAAGCTTTCTTT
CASSSYPGTEAFF
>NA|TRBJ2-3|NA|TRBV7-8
TGTGCCAGCAGCCGGGACTTTTGGACAGATACGCAGTATTTT
CASSRDFWTDTQYF
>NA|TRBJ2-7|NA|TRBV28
TGTGCCAGCAGTTGGCAGTTCTACGAGCAGTACTTC
CASSWQFYEQYF
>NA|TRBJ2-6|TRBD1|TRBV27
TGTGCCAGCGGCCCGGGACAGGGGAGGTCTGGGGCCAACGTCCTGACTTTC
CASGPGQGRSGANVLTF
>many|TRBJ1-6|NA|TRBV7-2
TGTGCCAGCAGCTTAAAGGTACTGGAATCACCCCTCCACTTT
CASSLKVLESPLHF
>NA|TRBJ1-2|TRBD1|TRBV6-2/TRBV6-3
TGTGCCAGCAGTGTCACAGGGGACGATGGCTACACCTTC
CASSVTGDDGYTF
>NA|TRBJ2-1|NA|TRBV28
TGTGCCAGCAGTTGGTTCGGTGGTGAGCAGTTCTTC
CASSWFGGEQFF
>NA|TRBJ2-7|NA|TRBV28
TGTGCCAGCGCGGCTTCCTACGAGCAGTACTTC
CASAASYEQYF
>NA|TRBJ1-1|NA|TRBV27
TGTGCCAGCAGCCTGGTGGCCCGCGCTAACACTGAAGCTTTCTTT
CASSLVARANTEAFF
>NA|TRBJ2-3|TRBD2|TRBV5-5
TGTGCCAGCAGCTTGGGTGCGACTAGCGGGACCTCAGATACGCAGTATTTT
CASSLGATSGTSDTQYF
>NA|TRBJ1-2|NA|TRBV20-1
TGCAGTGCTAGAGTTTTTGGTGGCTATGGCTACACCTTC
CSARVFGGYGYTF
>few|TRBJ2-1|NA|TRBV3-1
TGTGCCAGCAGCCAAGTCTCGGGTCGGGAGTTCTTC
CASSQVSGREFF